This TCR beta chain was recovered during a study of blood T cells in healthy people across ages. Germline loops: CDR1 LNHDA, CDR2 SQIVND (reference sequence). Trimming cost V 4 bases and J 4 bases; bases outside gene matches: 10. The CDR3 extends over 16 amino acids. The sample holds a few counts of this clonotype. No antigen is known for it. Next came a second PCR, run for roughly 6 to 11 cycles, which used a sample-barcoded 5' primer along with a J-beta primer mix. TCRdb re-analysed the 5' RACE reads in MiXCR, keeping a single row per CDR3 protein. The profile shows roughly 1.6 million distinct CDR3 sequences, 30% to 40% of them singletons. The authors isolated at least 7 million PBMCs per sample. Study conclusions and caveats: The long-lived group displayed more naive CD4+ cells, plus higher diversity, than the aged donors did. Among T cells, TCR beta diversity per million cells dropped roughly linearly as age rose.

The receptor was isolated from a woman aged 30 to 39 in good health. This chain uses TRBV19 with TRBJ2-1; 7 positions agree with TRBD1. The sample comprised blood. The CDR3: CASSRSRGPGYNEQFF. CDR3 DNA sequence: TGTGCCAGTAGTAGGTCTAGGGGGCCGGGTTACAATGAGCAGTTCTTC. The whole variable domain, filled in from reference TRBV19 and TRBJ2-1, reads DGGITQSPKYLFRKEGQNVTLSCEQNLNHDAMYWYRQDPGQGLRLIYYSQIVNDFQKGDIAEGYSVSREKKESFPLTVTSAQKNPTAFYLCASSRSRGPGYNEQFFGPGTRLTVL.